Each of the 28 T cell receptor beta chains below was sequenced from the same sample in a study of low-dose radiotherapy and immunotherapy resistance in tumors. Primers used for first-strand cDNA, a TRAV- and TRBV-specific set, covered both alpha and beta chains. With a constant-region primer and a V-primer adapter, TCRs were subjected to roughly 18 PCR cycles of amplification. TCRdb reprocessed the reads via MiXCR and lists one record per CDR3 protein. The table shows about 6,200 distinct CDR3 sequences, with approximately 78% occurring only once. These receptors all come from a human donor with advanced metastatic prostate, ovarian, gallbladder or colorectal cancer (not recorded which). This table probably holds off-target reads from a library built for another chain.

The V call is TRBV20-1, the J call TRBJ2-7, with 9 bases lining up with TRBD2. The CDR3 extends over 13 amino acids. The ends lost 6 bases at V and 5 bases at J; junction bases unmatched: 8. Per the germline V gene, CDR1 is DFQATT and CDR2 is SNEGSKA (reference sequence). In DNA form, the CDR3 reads TGCAGTGCACTAGCGGGTCGGGGCGACGAGCAGTACTTC. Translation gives CSALAGRGDEQYF.

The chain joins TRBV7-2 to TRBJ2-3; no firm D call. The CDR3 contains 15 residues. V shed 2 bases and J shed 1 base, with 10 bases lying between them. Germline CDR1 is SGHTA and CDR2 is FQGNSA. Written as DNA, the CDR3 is TGTGCCAGCAGCTTATACGCTGGGCGCACAGATACGCAGTATTTT. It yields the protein CASSLYAGRTDTQYF. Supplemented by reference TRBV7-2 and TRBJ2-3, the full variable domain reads GAGVSQSPSNKVTEKGKDVELRCDPISGHTALYWYRQSLGQGLEFLIYFQGNSAPDKSGLPSDRFSAERTGGSVSTLTIQRTQQEDSAVYLCASSLYAGRTDTQYFGPGTRLTVL.

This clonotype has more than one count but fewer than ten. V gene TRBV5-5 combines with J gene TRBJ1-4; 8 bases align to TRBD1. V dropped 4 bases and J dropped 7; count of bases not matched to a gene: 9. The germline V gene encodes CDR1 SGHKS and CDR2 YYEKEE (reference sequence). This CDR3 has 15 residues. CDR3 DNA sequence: TGTGCCAGCAGCACGCAGACAGGGGCCCTTGAAAAACTGTTTTTT. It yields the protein CASSTQTGALEKLFF.

The DNA for the CDR3 is TGTGCCAGCAGCAAGGACAGGGAAATCGCGGATACGCAGTATTTT. As protein: CASSKDREIADTQYF. J is TRBJ2-3 and V is TRBV12-3 or TRBV12-4; 8 bases fit TRBD1. CDR3 length equals 15 residues. Unmatched junction bases numbered 11, after V lost 6 bases and J lost 6 bases.

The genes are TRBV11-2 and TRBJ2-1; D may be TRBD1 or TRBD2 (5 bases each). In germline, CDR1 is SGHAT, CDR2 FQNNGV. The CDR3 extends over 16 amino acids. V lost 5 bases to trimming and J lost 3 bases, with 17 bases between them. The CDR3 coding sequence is TGTGCCAGCAGCAAAACGGGACCAGCGGTCTACAATGAGCAGTTCTTC. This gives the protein CASSKTGPAVYNEQFF.

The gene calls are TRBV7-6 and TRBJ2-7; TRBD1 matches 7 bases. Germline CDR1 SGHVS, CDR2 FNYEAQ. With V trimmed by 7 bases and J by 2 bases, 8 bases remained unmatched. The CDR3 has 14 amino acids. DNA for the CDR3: TGTGCCAGCACCAAAAAGGGGGCTCCCTACGAGCAGTACTTC. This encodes CASTKKGAPYEQYF.

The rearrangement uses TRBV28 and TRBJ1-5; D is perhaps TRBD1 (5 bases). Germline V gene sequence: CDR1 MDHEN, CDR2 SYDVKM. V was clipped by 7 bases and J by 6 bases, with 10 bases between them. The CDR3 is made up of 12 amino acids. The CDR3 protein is CASKRGGQPQHF. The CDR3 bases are TGTGCCAGCAAGAGGGGAGGTCAGCCCCAGCATTTT.

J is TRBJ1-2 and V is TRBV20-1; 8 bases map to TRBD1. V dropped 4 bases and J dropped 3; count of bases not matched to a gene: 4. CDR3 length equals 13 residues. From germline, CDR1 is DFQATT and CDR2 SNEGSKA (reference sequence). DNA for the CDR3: TGCAGTGCTATTGACAGGGGAGACTATGGCTACACCTTC. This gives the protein CSAIDRGDYGYTF.

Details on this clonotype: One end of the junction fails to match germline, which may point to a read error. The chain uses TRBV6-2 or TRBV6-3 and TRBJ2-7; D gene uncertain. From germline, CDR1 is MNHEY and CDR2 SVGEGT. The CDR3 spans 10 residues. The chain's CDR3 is CASRYYEQYF. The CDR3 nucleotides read TGTGCCAGCAGATACTACGAGCAGTACTTC.

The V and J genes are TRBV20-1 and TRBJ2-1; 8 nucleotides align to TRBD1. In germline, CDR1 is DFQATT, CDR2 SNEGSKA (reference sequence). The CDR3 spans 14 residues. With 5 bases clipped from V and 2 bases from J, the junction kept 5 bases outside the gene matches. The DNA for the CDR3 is TGCAGTGCTTCCGGACAGGGACCCTACAATGAGCAGTTCTTC. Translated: CSASGQGPYNEQFF.

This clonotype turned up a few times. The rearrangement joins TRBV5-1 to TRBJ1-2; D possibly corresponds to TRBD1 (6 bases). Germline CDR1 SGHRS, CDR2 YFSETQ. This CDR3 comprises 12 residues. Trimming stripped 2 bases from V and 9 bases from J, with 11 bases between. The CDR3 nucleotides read TGCGCCAGCAGCTTAGAGGACAGTCGCTACACCTTC. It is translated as CASSLEDSRYTF. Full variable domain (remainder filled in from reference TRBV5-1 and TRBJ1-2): KAGVTQTPRYLIKTRGQQVTLSCSPISGHRSVSWYQQTPGQGLQFLFEYFSETQRNKGNFPGRFSGRQFSNSRSEMNVSTLELGDSALYLCASSLEDSRYTFGSGTRLTVV.

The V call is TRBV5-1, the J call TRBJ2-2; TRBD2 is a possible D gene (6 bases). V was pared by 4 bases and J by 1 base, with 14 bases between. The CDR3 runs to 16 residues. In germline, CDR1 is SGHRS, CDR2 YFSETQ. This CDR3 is CASSPEGGGNTGELFF. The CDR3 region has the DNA TGCGCCAGCAGCCCGGAGGGCGGAGGGAACACCGGGGAGCTGTTTTTT.

The CDR3 protein is CASSAASGGAVGELFF. CDR3 bases: TGTGCCAGCAGCGCCGCTAGCGGGGGGGCGGTCGGGGAGCTGTTTTTT. V usage is TRBV7-2 and J usage is TRBJ2-2; 12 nucleotides align to TRBD2. Looked up from germline, CDR1 is SGHTA and CDR2 is FQGNSA. CDR3 length: 16 amino acids. After removal of 5 bases from V and 7 bases from J, the junction contained 8 bases not matched to a gene.

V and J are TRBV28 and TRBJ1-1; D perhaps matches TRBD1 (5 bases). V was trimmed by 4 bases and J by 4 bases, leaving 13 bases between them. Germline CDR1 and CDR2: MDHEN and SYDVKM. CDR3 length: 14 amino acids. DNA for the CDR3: TGTGCCAGCAGTTCCCTGGCAGGGCTCACTGAAGCTTTCTTT. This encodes CASSSLAGLTEAFF.

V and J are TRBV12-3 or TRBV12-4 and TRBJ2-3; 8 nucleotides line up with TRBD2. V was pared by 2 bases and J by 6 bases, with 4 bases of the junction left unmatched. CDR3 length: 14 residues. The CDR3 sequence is CASSLKGLGDTQYF. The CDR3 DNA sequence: TGTGCCAGCAGTTTAAAGGGACTAGGGGATACGCAGTATTTT.

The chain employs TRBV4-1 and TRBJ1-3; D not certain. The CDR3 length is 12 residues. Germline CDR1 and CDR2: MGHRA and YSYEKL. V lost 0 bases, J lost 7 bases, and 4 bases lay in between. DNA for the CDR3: TGCGCCAGCAGCCAAGAAGGGAACACCATATATTTT. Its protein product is CASSQEGNTIYF.

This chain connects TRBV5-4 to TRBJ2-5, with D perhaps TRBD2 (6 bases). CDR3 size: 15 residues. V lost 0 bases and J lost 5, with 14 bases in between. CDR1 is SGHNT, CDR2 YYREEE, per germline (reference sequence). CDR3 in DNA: TGTGCCAGCAGCTTGGGAAGCGGGTCAAGGGAGACCCAGTACTTC. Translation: CASSLGSGSRETQYF.

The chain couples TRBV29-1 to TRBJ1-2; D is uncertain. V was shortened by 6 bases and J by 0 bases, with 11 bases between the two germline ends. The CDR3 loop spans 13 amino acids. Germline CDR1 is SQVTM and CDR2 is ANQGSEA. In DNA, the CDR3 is TGCAGCGTGGGTATGGCCCCTAACTATGGCTACACCTTC. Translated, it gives CSVGMAPNYGYTF.

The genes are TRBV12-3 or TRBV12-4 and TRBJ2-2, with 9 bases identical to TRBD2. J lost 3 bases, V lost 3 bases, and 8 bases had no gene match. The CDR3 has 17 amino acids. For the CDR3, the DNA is TGTGCCAGCAGTTTGGTGCGGGAGGGCCCAGACACCGGGGAGCTGTTTTTT. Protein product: CASSLVREGPDTGELFF.

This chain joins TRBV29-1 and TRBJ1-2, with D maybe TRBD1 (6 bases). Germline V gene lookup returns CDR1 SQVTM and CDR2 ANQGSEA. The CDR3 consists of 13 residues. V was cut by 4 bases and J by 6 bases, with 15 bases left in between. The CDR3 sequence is CSVGITGRDGYTF. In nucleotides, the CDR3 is TGCAGCGTTGGCATCACAGGGCGGGATGGCTACACCTTC.

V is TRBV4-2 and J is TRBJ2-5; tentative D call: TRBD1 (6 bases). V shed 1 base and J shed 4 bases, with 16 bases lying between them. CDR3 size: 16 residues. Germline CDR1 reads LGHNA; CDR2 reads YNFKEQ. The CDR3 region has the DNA TGTGCCAGCAGCCAAGCATCCGGAGGACAGCTAGAGACCCAGTACTTC. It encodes CASSQASGGQLETQYF.

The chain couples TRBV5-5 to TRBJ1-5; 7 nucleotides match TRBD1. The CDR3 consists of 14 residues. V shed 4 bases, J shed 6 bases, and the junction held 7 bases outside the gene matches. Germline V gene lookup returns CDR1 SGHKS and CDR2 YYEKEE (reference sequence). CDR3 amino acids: CASSGDSGRQPQHF. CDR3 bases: TGTGCCAGCAGCGGGGACAGCGGTCGTCAGCCCCAGCATTTT.

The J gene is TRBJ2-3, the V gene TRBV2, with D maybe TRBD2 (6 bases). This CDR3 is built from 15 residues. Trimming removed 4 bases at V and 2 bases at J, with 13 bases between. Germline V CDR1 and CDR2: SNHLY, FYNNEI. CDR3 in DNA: TGTGCCAGCAGTGCCGGGACTCCCCCCACAGATACGCAGTATTTT. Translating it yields CASSAGTPPTDTQYF.

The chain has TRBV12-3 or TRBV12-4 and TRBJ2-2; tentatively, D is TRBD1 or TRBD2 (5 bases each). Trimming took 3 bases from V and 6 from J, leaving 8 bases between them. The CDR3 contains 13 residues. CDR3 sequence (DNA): TGTGCCAGCAGTTTGGGGACCGCCGGGGAGCTGTTTTTT. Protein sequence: CASSLGTAGELFF.

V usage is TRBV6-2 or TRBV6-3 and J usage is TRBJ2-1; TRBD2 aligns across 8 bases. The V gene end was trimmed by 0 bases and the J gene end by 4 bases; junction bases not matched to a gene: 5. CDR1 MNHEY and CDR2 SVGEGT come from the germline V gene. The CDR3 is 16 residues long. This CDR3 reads CASSYSGGRIYNEQFF. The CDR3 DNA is TGTGCCAGCAGTTACTCGGGCGGGAGGATATACAATGAGCAGTTCTTC.

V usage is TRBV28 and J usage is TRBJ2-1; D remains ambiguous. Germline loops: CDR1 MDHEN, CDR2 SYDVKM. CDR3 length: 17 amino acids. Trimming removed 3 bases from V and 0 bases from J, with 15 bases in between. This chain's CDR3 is CASSFHRLDRSYNEQFF. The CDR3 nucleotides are TGTGCCAGCAGTTTCCACCGACTGGACCGCTCCTACAATGAGCAGTTCTTC.

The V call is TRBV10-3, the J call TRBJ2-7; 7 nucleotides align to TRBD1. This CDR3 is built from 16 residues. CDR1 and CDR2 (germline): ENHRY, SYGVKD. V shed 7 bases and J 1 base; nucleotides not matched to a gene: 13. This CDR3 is CAIKRQGKSGSYEQYF. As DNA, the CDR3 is TGTGCCATCAAGCGACAGGGAAAGTCGGGGTCCTACGAGCAGTACTTC.

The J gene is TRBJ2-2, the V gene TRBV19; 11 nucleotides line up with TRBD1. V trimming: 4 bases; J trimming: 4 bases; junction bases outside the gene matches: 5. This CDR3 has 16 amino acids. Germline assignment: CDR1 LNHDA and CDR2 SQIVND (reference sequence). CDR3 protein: CASSNGQGAGTGELFF. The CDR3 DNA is TGTGCCAGTAGTAACGGACAGGGGGCTGGCACCGGGGAGCTGTTTTTT.